This T cell receptor (beta chain) was found in a study of pediatric ulcerative colitis. One to two pinch biopsies were taken from the rectum during colonoscopy. Sequencing depth was up to 500,000 reads per sample. The assay was immunoSEQ multiplex PCR, and TCRdb's table has in-frame clones only and misses some. This table has 30,000 to 35,000 clones, about 81% appearing once. The V and J ends lost 2 bases and 0 bases respectively, with 26 bases between them. CDR3 length: 20 amino acids. The germline V gene encodes CDR1 LNHDA and CDR2 SQIVND (reference sequence). The clonotype originates from a boy aged 5-17 years with mild ulcerative colitis. V is TRBV19 and J is TRBJ2-7, with D unclear. Sequences were obtained from gut tissue. The CDR3 DNA is TGTGCCAGTAGTATACGCAGTGCCCACCCTACCACTATTCCCTCCTACGAGCAGTACTTC. Amino acids: CASSIRSAHPTTIPSYEQYF. The full variable domain, with the rest looked up from reference TRBV19 and TRBJ2-7, is DGGITQSPKYLFRKEGQNVTLSCEQNLNHDAMYWYRQDPGQGLRLIYYSQIVNDFQKGDIAEGYSVSREKKESFPLTVTSAQKNPTAFYLCASSIRSAHPTTIPSYEQYFGPGTRLTVT.